The 10 T cell receptor beta chains given below trace back to one sample, sequenced in a study of tumor T cells in aggressive B-cell lymphoma. TCRdb keeps only in-frame clones here, not all; method: immunoSEQ multiplex PCR. In the table there are 6,500 to 9,500 clones, around four fifths of which are singletons. Sequenced sample: tumor tissue. These receptor sequences come from an adult with diffuse large B cell lymphoma.

This chain's CDR3 is CASSWGTSVSSGANVLTF. The CDR3 nucleotides are TGTGCCAGCAGCTGGGGGACTAGCGTGAGCTCTGGGGCCAACGTCCTGACTTTC. The rearrangement links TRBV7-9 to TRBJ2-6, with 10 bases fitting TRBD2. This CDR3 contains 18 residues. CDR1 and CDR2 (germline): SEHNR, FQNEAQ (reference sequence). J was trimmed by 0 bases and V by 4 bases; bases with no gene match: 6.

This clone was recorded a few times. CDR3 nucleotides: TGCGCCAGCAGCTGGACAGGGGTCGGAAACACCATATATTTT. This gives the protein CASSWTGVGNTIYF. V usage is TRBV5-1 and J usage is TRBJ1-3, with 9 bases fitting TRBD1. The CDR3 spans 14 residues. The germline CDR1 and CDR2 sequences are SGHRS and YFSETQ. V lost 3 bases and J lost 4; bases outside the gene matches: 2.

J is TRBJ1-6 and V is TRBV5-4; tentatively, D is TRBD1 (6 bases). CDR1 and CDR2 (germline): SGHNT, YYREEE (reference sequence). V was cut by 6 bases and J by 4 bases, with 14 bases left in between. This CDR3 is 15 amino acids long. This CDR3 reads CASNLEQGYNSPLHF. The CDR3 nucleotides are TGTGCCAGCAATTTAGAACAGGGTTATAATTCACCCCTCCACTTT.

V usage is TRBV7-6 and J usage is TRBJ2-7, with 8 nucleotides matching TRBD1. The CDR3 has 14 amino acids. The germline gives CDR1 SGHVS, CDR2 FNYEAQ. The ends lost 4 bases at V and 3 bases at J; junction bases unmatched: 5. CDR3 in amino acids: CASSSEDRVYEQYF. The DNA of the CDR3 is TGTGCCAGCAGCTCCGAGGACAGGGTCTACGAGCAGTACTTC.

The V and J genes are TRBV27 and TRBJ1-5; TRBD1 agrees at 7 bases. Germline V CDR1 and CDR2: MNHEY, SMNVEV (reference sequence). V shed 4 bases, J shed 4 bases, and the junction held 4 bases outside the gene matches. The CDR3 has 14 residues. CDR3 bases: TGTGCCAGCAGTTCGGGACAGATAAATCAGCCCCAGCATTTT. This codes for CASSSGQINQPQHF.

V is TRBV13 and J is TRBJ1-6; 12 nucleotides line up with TRBD1. V was clipped by 7 bases and J by 8 bases; unmatched bases: 15. Germline V CDR1 and CDR2: PRHDT, FYEKMQ (reference sequence). This CDR3 is built from 18 residues. The CDR3 reads CASNLAGLGQGAYSPLHF. The CDR3 DNA reads TGTGCCAGCAACCTCGCGGGCCTGGGACAGGGGGCTTATTCACCCCTCCACTTT.

This clone showed up just once. The V and J genes are TRBV19 and TRBJ2-3, with TRBD1 matching over 8 bases. The CDR3 is made up of 14 amino acids. The germline CDR1 and CDR2 sequences are LNHDA and SQIVND (reference sequence). With V trimmed by 7 bases and J by 0 bases, 3 bases remained unmatched. The CDR3 DNA follows: TGTGCCAGTACGACAGGGGAAAGCACAGATACGCAGTATTTT. It encodes CASTTGESTDTQYF.

This clone was seen a handful of times. The rearrangement joins TRBV25-1 to TRBJ2-5; tentative D call: TRBD1 (6 bases). CDR3 length equals 13 residues. The V gene lost 6 bases and the J gene lost 3 bases, with 11 bases spanning the gap. The germline CDR1 and CDR2 sequences are MGHDK and SYGVNS. The CDR3 sequence: CASRGQLEETQYF. The CDR3 DNA reads as TGTGCCAGCAGAGGACAGCTTGAAGAGACCCAGTACTTC.

The rearrangement links TRBV28 to TRBJ1-2; D may be TRBD1 (6 bases). Trimming removed 6 bases at V and 0 bases at J, with 11 bases between. The CDR3 extends over 14 amino acids. CDR1 and CDR2 from the germline V gene are MDHEN and SYDVKM. DNA of the CDR3: TGTGCCAGCAGGGAACAGGGTACTAACTATGGCTACACCTTC. The encoded protein is CASREQGTNYGYTF.

The V gene is TRBV5-1, the J gene TRBJ2-2, with 8 bases matching TRBD2. Germline-derived CDR1 and CDR2 are SGHRS and YFSETQ. There are 19 residues in the CDR3. Losses at the gene ends were 4 bases for V and 0 bases for J; bases not matched to a gene: 14. Here the CDR3 reads CASSPTVPGGATNTGELFF. CDR3 DNA: TGCGCCAGCAGCCCCACCGTTCCGGGGGGGGCAACGAACACCGGGGAGCTGTTTTTT.